Following are 31 T cell receptor beta chains from one sample sequenced in a study of identical twins. TCRdb used MiXCR to reprocess the 5' RACE reads, holding one entry per CDR3 protein. The table includes about 500,000 distinct CDR3 sequences, roughly an eighth detected once. The same data also went into a second study, on yellow fever vaccine responses in identical twins.

Input material: CD4+ T cells sorted from blood. These TCRs come from a woman between 18 and 30 years old in good health.

J is TRBJ2-7 and V is TRBV9; 9 bases map to TRBD2. Germline V gene data show CDR1 as SGDLS and CDR2 as YYNGEE. This CDR3 is built from 15 residues. V was pared by 0 bases and J by 2 bases, with 3 bases of the junction left unmatched. The CDR3 sequence: CASSVGSSGTYEQYF. Here the CDR3 DNA reads TGTGCCAGCAGCGTAGGTTCTAGCGGGACCTACGAGCAGTACTTC. The whole variable domain, remainder taken from reference TRBV9 and TRBJ2-7, is DSGVTQTPKHLITATGQRVTLRCSPRSGDLSVYWYQQSLDQGLQFLIQYYNGEERAKGNILERFSAQQFPDLHSELNLSSLELGDSALYFCASSVGSSGTYEQYFGPGTRLTVT.

The chain employs TRBV7-8 and TRBJ2-1; D might be TRBD1 (5 bases). Per germline, CDR1 SGHVS and CDR2 FQNEAQ. CDR3 size: 17 residues. Trimming stripped 5 bases from V and 0 bases from J, with 17 bases between. In DNA form, the CDR3 reads TGTGCCAGCAGCCGGAAACCGACAGTAGCCTCCTACAATGAGCAGTTCTTC. Translation gives CASSRKPTVASYNEQFF.

This clonotype was seen many times. The chain carries TRBV10-2 and TRBJ2-7; TRBD1 matches at 7 bases. There are 13 residues in the CDR3. Germline V lookup: CDR1 WSHSY, CDR2 SAAADI. V lost 5 bases, J lost 3 bases, and 4 bases stayed unmatched. The DNA for the CDR3 is TGCGCCAGCAGTCCGGGACAGATCTACGAGCAGTACTTC. Amino acids: CASSPGQIYEQYF.

The genes are TRBV6-5 and TRBJ1-5, with TRBD1 as a possible D gene (5 bases). Trimming removed 0 bases at V and 7 bases at J, with 13 bases between. Germline V gives CDR1 MNHEY, CDR2 SVGAGI. This CDR3 comprises 15 residues. The CDR3 reads CASSYSRAGNQPQHF. CDR3 DNA: TGTGCCAGCAGTTACTCAAGGGCAGGGAACCAGCCCCAGCATTTT.

With regard to this clonotype: At one of its ends the junction is not consistent with the germline gene, which may arise from a read error. The chain couples TRBV20-1 to TRBJ2-1; D is possibly TRBD2 (5 bases). CDR3 size: 15 residues. Germline assignment: CDR1 DFQATT and CDR2 SNEGSKA (reference sequence). DNA of the CDR3: TGCTGTGCTAGACCCGATCCGGGAAAAGGCAATGAGCAGTTCTTC. Residues: CCARPDPGKGNEQFF.

V is TRBV6-5 and J is TRBJ2-3; 10 nucleotides align to TRBD2. This CDR3 is built from 15 residues. Losses at the gene ends were 7 bases for V and 1 base for J; bases not matched to a gene: 5. Germline CDR1 and CDR2: MNHEY and SVGAGI. The CDR3 bases are TGTGCCAGCAATTTCCTAGCGGGGGGCACAGATACGCAGTATTTT. Protein sequence: CASNFLAGGTDTQYF.

This sequence joins TRBV20-1 and TRBJ2-1, with a possible D match to TRBD2 (5 bases). The ends were cut back, 6 bases at V and 10 bases at J, with 19 bases in the middle. Germline loops: CDR1 DFQATT, CDR2 SNEGSKA (reference sequence). This CDR3 has 13 residues. CDR3 DNA: TGCAGTGCACTACGGCGGGCCCTGGGGGAGCAGTTCTTC. As protein: CSALRRALGEQFF.

Only a few counts were recorded for this clonotype. Written as DNA, the CDR3 is TGTGCCAGCAGCCCGAGGGAGGGAGGCAATGAGCAGTTCTTC. Translation: CASSPREGGNEQFF. The gene calls are TRBV3-1 and TRBJ2-1, with 7 bases matching TRBD2. The CDR3 contains 14 residues. CDR1 LGHDT and CDR2 YNNKEL come from the germline V gene (reference sequence). Trimming took 4 bases from V and 6 from J; bases not matched to a gene: 6.

This clonotype was seen more than once but under ten times. The chain carries TRBV3-1 and TRBJ1-6; D perhaps matches TRBD1 (5 bases). CDR1 is LGHDT and CDR2 is YNNKEL in the germline V gene (reference sequence). V shed 2 bases and J shed 7 bases, with 18 bases lying between them. CDR3 length: 17 residues. The CDR3 here is CASSQSRIGTVNSPLHF. In DNA, the CDR3 is TGTGCCAGCAGCCAATCGAGAATCGGGACGGTAAATTCACCCCTCCACTTT.

This clonotype showed up just once. The genes are TRBV2 and TRBJ2-7, with a possible D match to TRBD1 (6 bases). The CDR3 sequence is 13 residues long. V lost 7 bases and J lost 4, with 14 bases in between. Germline V lookup: CDR1 SNHLY, CDR2 FYNNEI. CDR3 DNA: TGTGCCAGCATGGCAGGGGAGCTGTACGAGCAGTACTTC. Translation gives CASMAGELYEQYF.

This clonotype was detected ten times or more. The chain has TRBV18 and TRBJ2-1, with TRBD1 matching over 8 bases. Germline V gene lookup returns CDR1 KGHSH and CDR2 LQKENI. The CDR3 has 15 amino acids. After removal of 4 bases from V and 5 bases from J, the junction contained 7 bases not matched to a gene. DNA for the CDR3: TGTGCCAGCTCACTCCGGACAGGGTCAAACAATGAGCAGTTCTTC. It translates to CASSLRTGSNNEQFF.

The chain carries TRBV3-1 and TRBJ2-4, with 10 bases identical to TRBD2. After removal of 0 bases from V and 1 base from J, the junction contained 6 bases not matched to a gene. Per germline, CDR1 LGHDT and CDR2 YNNKEL (reference sequence). The CDR3 loop spans 18 amino acids. CDR3 coding DNA: TGTGCCAGCAGCCAAGATCCTAGCGGGAGCCTCGCCAAAAACATTCAGTACTTC. Residues: CASSQDPSGSLAKNIQYF.

A few counts support this clonotype. V usage is TRBV5-1 and J usage is TRBJ2-1; 10 nucleotides match TRBD2. The CDR3 contains 16 residues. J was trimmed by 2 bases and V by 3 bases; bases with no gene match: 5. Germline-derived CDR1 and CDR2 are SGHRS and YFSETQ. The CDR3 here is CASSSTSGSPYNEQFF. The CDR3 bases are TGCGCCAGCAGCTCGACTAGCGGGTCTCCCTACAATGAGCAGTTCTTC.

The chain joins TRBV20-1 to TRBJ1-1; D may be TRBD1 (5 bases). Trimming cost V 4 bases and J 5 bases, with 14 bases left between them. Germline V gene lookup returns CDR1 DFQATT and CDR2 SNEGSKA (reference sequence). This CDR3 comprises 13 residues. The CDR3 here is CSATPSGRTEAFF. CDR3 in DNA: TGCAGTGCTACCCCGTCGGGGCGGACTGAAGCTTTCTTT.

This clonotype was counted a few times. The gene calls are TRBV29-1 and TRBJ2-5; possible D gene TRBD1, 5 bases. V was pared by 6 bases and J by 0 bases, with 11 bases between. Per the germline V gene, CDR1 is SQVTM and CDR2 is ANQGSEA. CDR3 size: 13 residues. CDR3 in amino acids: CSVNQGNQETQYF. Written as DNA, the CDR3 is TGCAGCGTAAACCAGGGTAACCAAGAGACCCAGTACTTC.

This clonotype occurred a few times. The chain couples TRBV20-1 to TRBJ2-1, with TRBD2 matching 12 bases. The CDR3 totals 18 residues. After removal of 0 bases from V and 5 bases from J, the junction contained 11 bases not matched to a gene. Germline loops: CDR1 DFQATT, CDR2 SNEGSKA (reference sequence). The CDR3, as DNA: TGCAGTGCTAGAGATTCGTATCGGCGACTAGCGGGGGACAATGAGCAGTTCTTC. This encodes CSARDSYRRLAGDNEQFF.

The chain joins TRBV7-2 to TRBJ2-7, with 7 bases identical to TRBD2. J gave up 3 bases and V 4 bases, and 6 bases lay outside the gene matches. Germline-derived CDR1 and CDR2 are SGHTA and FQGNSA. CDR3 size: 14 residues. The CDR3 nucleotides are TGTGCCAGCAGCTCGAGGACTAGATACTACGAGCAGTACTTC. Amino acid sequence: CASSSRTRYYEQYF.

V and J are TRBV5-1 and TRBJ2-7; 11 bases are shared with TRBD2. Germline V CDR1 and CDR2: SGHRS, YFSETQ. The CDR3 is 15 amino acids. With 4 bases clipped from V and 4 bases from J, the junction kept 7 bases outside the gene matches. CDR3 protein: CASSPRGLAEYEQYF. CDR3 DNA: TGCGCCAGCAGCCCCCGGGGACTAGCGGAATACGAGCAGTACTTC.

V and J are TRBV7-2 and TRBJ1-6, with 7 positions matching TRBD1. Germline values: CDR1 SGHTA, CDR2 FQGNSA. The trim removed 5 bases at V and 7 bases at J, leaving 14 bases unmatched. The CDR3 runs 17 residues. CDR3 region: CASSLGRRRGTNSPLHF. In DNA, the CDR3 is TGTGCCAGCAGCCTCGGGAGGCGCAGGGGGACAAATTCACCCCTCCACTTT.

This clonotype was recorded a few times. DNA for the CDR3: TGTGCCAGTAGGCGGGGGGGGTGGAGCACAGATACGCAGTATTTT. Translated, it gives CASRRGGWSTDTQYF. This rearrangement joins TRBV5-5 to TRBJ2-3, with 9 bases fitting TRBD2. Germline assignment: CDR1 SGHKS and CDR2 YYEKEE (reference sequence). V was clipped by 8 bases and J by 0 bases; unmatched bases: 7. The length of the CDR3 is 15 residues.

This clonotype has a handful of counts. The genes are TRBV7-2 and TRBJ2-7; 7 bases match TRBD2. CDR3 length: 11 residues. Germline CDR1 and CDR2: SGHTA and FQGNSA. Germline trimming cut 5 bases from V and 7 bases from J; bases unmatched to any gene: 2. The CDR3 reads CASSVGREQYF. For the CDR3, the DNA is TGTGCCAGCAGCGTCGGGAGGGAGCAGTACTTC.

The rearrangement links TRBV12-3 or TRBV12-4 to TRBJ2-1; D unclear. The CDR3 contains 16 residues. Trimming pared 4 bases from V and 5 bases from J, leaving 18 bases between. This chain's CDR3 is CASSWNPARAHNEQFF. For the CDR3, the DNA is TGTGCCAGCAGTTGGAACCCGGCAAGAGCCCACAATGAGCAGTTCTTC.

The J gene is TRBJ1-1, the V gene TRBV5-1; 8 bases fit TRBD1. Germline lookup yields CDR1 SGHRS and CDR2 YFSETQ. The CDR3 has 15 residues. The trim removed 1 base at V and 5 bases at J, leaving 7 bases unmatched. The CDR3 is CASSLTGQGTTEAFF. Written as DNA, the CDR3 is TGCGCCAGCAGCTTGACAGGACAGGGCACAACTGAAGCTTTCTTT. Drawing the rest from reference TRBV5-1 and TRBJ1-1, the complete variable domain is KAGVTQTPRYLIKTRGQQVTLSCSPISGHRSVSWYQQTPGQGLQFLFEYFSETQRNKGNFPGRFSGRQFSNSRSEMNVSTLELGDSALYLCASSLTGQGTTEAFFGQGTRLTVV.

The gene calls are TRBV6-1 and TRBJ2-1, with TRBD1 matching over 7 bases. CDR3 length: 15 amino acids. V lost 2 bases and J lost 7; bases outside the gene matches: 8. From germline, CDR1 is MNHNS and CDR2 SASEGT. The CDR3 sequence: CASSEQDREYNEQFF. CDR3 bases: TGTGCCAGCAGTGAACAAGACAGGGAATATAATGAGCAGTTCTTC.

The J gene is TRBJ2-1, the V gene TRBV3-1, with TRBD2 as a possible D gene (5 bases). CDR3 length: 18 amino acids. V dropped 6 bases and J dropped 1 base, with 22 bases sitting between them. Germline V CDR1 and CDR2: LGHDT, YNNKEL (reference sequence). The CDR3 loop is CASRLPCPGWRSYNEQFF. In DNA form, the CDR3 reads TGTGCCAGCAGACTACCGTGCCCCGGCTGGAGGTCCTACAATGAGCAGTTCTTC.

This clonotype was detected a few times. The chain uses TRBV12-3 or TRBV12-4 and TRBJ2-2, with TRBD1 identical over 11 bases. The J segment lost 1 base and the V segment lost 6 bases, leaving 4 bases of the junction unmatched. This CDR3 spans 16 amino acids. CDR3 in amino acids: CASSSGTGGNTGELFF. In nucleotides, the CDR3 is TGTGCCAGCAGCTCCGGGACAGGGGGGAACACCGGGGAGCTGTTTTTT.

At least ten counts were recorded for this clonotype. The chain couples TRBV20-1 to TRBJ2-7, with 8 bases fitting TRBD2. This CDR3 contains 15 residues. V gave up 5 bases and J gave up 1 base; unmatched junction bases: 10. The germline V gene has CDR1 DFQATT and CDR2 SNEGSKA (reference sequence). The CDR3 nucleotides are TGCAGTGCTGAGAAGCGGGAGCTGGGATCCTACGAGCAGTACTTC. Translating gives CSAEKRELGSYEQYF.

This clonotype was counted a few times. V is TRBV5-6 and J is TRBJ1-5; D gene ambiguous. CDR1 and CDR2 from the germline V gene are SGHDT and YYEEEE. The CDR3 is 15 residues long. The germline V and J ends were trimmed by 5 bases and 1 base, with 13 bases remaining between them. DNA for the CDR3: TGTGCCAGCAGTCGCACCACGGGGAGCAATCAGCCCCAGCATTTT. It specifies CASSRTTGSNQPQHF.

The genes are TRBV6-1 and TRBJ2-1, with 9 bases aligning to TRBD1. Per the germline V gene, CDR1 is MNHNS and CDR2 is SASEGT. This CDR3 is 14 amino acids long. V shed 5 bases, J shed 4 bases, and the junction held 3 bases outside the gene matches. As DNA, the CDR3 is TGTGCCAGCAGTCGGACAGGGGTTTACAATGAGCAGTTCTTC. Translation gives CASSRTGVYNEQFF.

This sequence joins TRBV19 and TRBJ1-1; D is ambiguous. The CDR3 has 15 amino acids. Between the trimmed V and J ends, which lost 1 base and 1 base, there was a span of 10 bases. The germline V gene has CDR1 LNHDA and CDR2 SQIVND (reference sequence). The CDR3 DNA reads TGTGCCAGTAGTATAGTTAGCCCGTCGAACACTGAAGCTTTCTTT. Translating it yields CASSIVSPSNTEAFF.

This clonotype has just a few counts. This chain links TRBV28 with TRBJ2-5, with D possibly being TRBD1 or TRBD2 (5 bases each). V was pared by 4 bases and J by 2 bases, with 17 bases between. This CDR3 is built from 16 residues. Germline CDR1 is MDHEN and CDR2 is SYDVKM. CDR3 sequence (DNA): TGTGCCAGCAGTTCGGAGTTGGGACGGTCTCAAGAGACCCAGTACTTC. Translation gives CASSSELGRSQETQYF.